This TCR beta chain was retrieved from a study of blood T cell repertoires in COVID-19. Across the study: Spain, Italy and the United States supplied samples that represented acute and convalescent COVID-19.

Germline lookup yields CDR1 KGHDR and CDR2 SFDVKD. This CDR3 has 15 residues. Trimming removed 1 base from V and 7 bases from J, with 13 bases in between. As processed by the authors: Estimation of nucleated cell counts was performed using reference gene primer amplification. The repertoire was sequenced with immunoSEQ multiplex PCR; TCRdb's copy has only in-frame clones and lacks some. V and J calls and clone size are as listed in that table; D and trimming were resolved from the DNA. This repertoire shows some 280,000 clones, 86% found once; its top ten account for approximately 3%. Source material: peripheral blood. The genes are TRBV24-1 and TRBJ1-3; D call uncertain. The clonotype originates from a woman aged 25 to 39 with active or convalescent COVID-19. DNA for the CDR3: TGTGCCACCAGTGATTTAGGCTCGTCAGGTAACACCATATATTTT. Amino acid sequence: CATSDLGSSGNTIYF.